Shown below are 8 T cell receptor beta chains from a single sample sequenced in a study of breast tumors, draining lymph nodes, adjacent tissues. Via MiXCR, TCRdb re-called the multiplex PCR reads, giving one row per CDR3 protein. The repertoire holds over 60,000 distinct CDR3 sequences, with 40% to 55% as singletons. Sequencing input: breast tumor tissue. Every receptor here comes from a female donor with breast cancer. Some clones in this sample may be carry-over from other donors' samples.

This clonotype was detected many times. The CDR3 nucleotides are TGTGCCAGCAGTTCGAGTCCTACGGGGCCCCAGCATTTT. It codes for CASSSSPTGPQHF. V usage is TRBV27 and J usage is TRBJ1-5, with D hard to call. Germline CDR1 MNHEY, CDR2 SMNVEV (reference sequence). The CDR3 contains 13 residues. V was pared by 4 bases and J by 9 bases, with 13 bases between.

The chain combines TRBV11-2 with TRBJ2-7, with D hard to call. The CDR3 extends over 16 amino acids. The germline gives CDR1 SGHAT, CDR2 FQNNGV. Trimming pared 5 bases from V and 2 bases from J, leaving 19 bases between. Here the CDR3 DNA reads TGTGCCAGCAGCCCCGGAACACAATCCTTTACCTACGAGCAGTACTTC. It specifies CASSPGTQSFTYEQYF.

This clonotype came up many times. The gene calls are TRBV7-9 and TRBJ1-2; no clear D gene. Looked up from germline, CDR1 is SEHNR and CDR2 is FQNEAQ (reference sequence). Trimming pared 4 bases from V and 1 base from J, leaving 16 bases between. The CDR3 is 16 amino acids. CDR3 bases: TGTGCCAGCAGCTCAATGGATCAGACGAATAACTATGGCTACACCTTC. This gives the protein CASSSMDQTNNYGYTF.

V usage is TRBV4-2 and J usage is TRBJ2-3; weak D call: TRBD2 (6 bases). The CDR3 has 15 amino acids. The ends were cut back, 1 base at V and 0 bases at J, with 8 bases in the middle. Germline lookup yields CDR1 LGHNA and CDR2 YNFKEQ. The CDR3 is CASSQAGTSTDTQYF. CDR3 sequence (DNA): TGTGCCAGCAGCCAAGCCGGGACTAGCACAGATACGCAGTATTTT.

This clonotype was observed once. The chain uses TRBV15 and TRBJ2-3; D is unresolved. Germline V gene data show CDR1 as LNHNV and CDR2 as YYDKDF (reference sequence). V was cut by 3 bases and J by 5 bases, with 15 bases left in between. The CDR3 loop spans 15 amino acids. The CDR3 spells CATSSSSVGEDTQYF. The DNA of the CDR3 is TGTGCCACCAGCAGCTCCTCCGTGGGTGAAGATACGCAGTATTTT.

As to this clonotype: This may stem from a read error, because a much larger clone lies one nucleotide away. The V call is TRBV7-3, the J call TRBJ1-2; tentatively, D is TRBD1 (5 bases). There are 17 residues in the CDR3. Between the trimmed V and J ends, which lost 6 bases and 6 bases, there was a span of 26 bases. Per germline, CDR1 SGHTA and CDR2 FQGTGA. CDR3 in DNA: TGTGCCAGCAGTCCCCGGACATGCTTCTTCAGGGAAGATGGCTACACCTTC. It yields the protein CASSPRTCFFREDGYTF. Variable domain in full (rest from reference TRBV7-3 and TRBJ1-2): GAGVSQTPSNKVTEKGKYVELRCDPISGHTALYWYRQSLGQGPEFLIYFQGTGAADDSGLPNDRFFAVRPEGSVSTLKIQRTERGDSAVYLCASSPRTCFFREDGYTFGSGTRLTVV.

This clonotype was detected ten times or more. V is TRBV10-3 and J is TRBJ2-3, with 16 bases fitting TRBD2. The CDR3 sequence is 16 residues long. The V segment lost 7 bases and the J segment 6 bases; nucleotides outside the gene matches: 7. Germline CDR1 and CDR2: ENHRY and SYGVKD. The CDR3 DNA is TGTGCCATCACCCCGGGACTAGCGGGGGGGCTGGATACGCAGTATTTT. It yields the protein CAITPGLAGGLDTQYF.

The V and J genes are TRBV2 and TRBJ2-3; TRBD2 agrees at 7 bases. This CDR3 comprises 13 residues. Germline V gives CDR1 SNHLY, CDR2 FYNNEI. V trimming: 5 bases; J trimming: 2 bases; junction bases outside the gene matches: 1. The CDR3: CASSSGNTDTQYF. In nucleotides, the CDR3 is TGTGCCAGCAGTAGCGGGAACACAGATACGCAGTATTTT.